Following are 3 T cell receptor beta chains from one sample sequenced in a study of blood T cell repertoires in COVID-19. Produced via immunoSEQ multiplex PCR; TCRdb's table is partial and in-frame only. The sample includes approximately 210,000 clones, around 81% of them seen just once. Sequenced input: peripheral blood. These TCRs come from a man aged 55 to 69 with COVID-19, enrolled during active disease.

This clone was found once. DNA of the CDR3: TGTGCCAGCAGTGAATTGGGGACAAGAGCAACTAATGAAAAACTGTTTTTT. Protein: CASSELGTRATNEKLFF. The chain has TRBV6-1 and TRBJ1-4, with D possibly being TRBD1 (6 bases). CDR1 is MNHNS, CDR2 SASEGT, per germline. Trimming shortened V by 2 bases and J by 0 bases, and 13 bases separated the two germline ends. CDR3 length equals 17 residues.

The chain employs TRBV4-1 and TRBJ2-1; a weak D match, TRBD1 (6 bases). Germline V lookup: CDR1 MGHRA, CDR2 YSYEKL. The length of the CDR3 is 13 residues. Trimming removed 8 bases from V and 1 base from J, with 9 bases in between. CDR3 in amino acids: CASGDISYNEQFF. CDR3 in DNA: TGCGCCAGCGGGGACATATCCTACAATGAGCAGTTCTTC.

V gene TRBV27 combines with J gene TRBJ1-4, with D possibly TRBD1 on 5 matching bases. V lost 3 bases and J 7 bases, leaving 12 bases between the germline ends. Germline CDR1 reads MNHEY; CDR2 reads SMNVEV (reference sequence). The CDR3 sequence is 14 residues long. The CDR3 region is CASSFLGEGEKLFF. In nucleotides, the CDR3 is TGTGCCAGCAGTTTTTTAGGGGAGGGTGAAAAACTGTTTTTT. The variable domain in full, with the rest retrieved from reference TRBV27 and TRBJ1-4, is EAQVTQNPRYLITVTGKKLTVTCSQNMNHEYMSWYRQDPGLGLRQIYYSMNVEVTDKGDVPEGYKVSRKEKRNFPLILESPSPNQTSLYFCASSFLGEGEKLFFGSGTQLSVL.